These 21 T cell receptor beta chains were all obtained from the same sample, sequenced in a study of cytomegalovirus exposure and HLA in healthy donors. PCR primers comprised 60 Vbeta and 13 Jbeta primers. Libraries were prepared by immunoSEQ multiplex PCR; TCRdb keeps only in-frame clonotypes and omits some of them. The data hold approximately 170,000 clones, with about 71% observed a single time. The sample was PBMCs. The source is a man in his forties or fifties in good health and CMV-seronegative.

The CDR3 loop is CASRTENQPQHF. The CDR3 region has the DNA TGTGCCAGCCGTACCGAGAATCAGCCCCAGCATTTT. V gene TRBV18 combines with J gene TRBJ1-5; no definite D call. The CDR3 contains 12 residues. With 8 bases removed from V and 4 bases from J, the gap between germline ends came to 9 bases. Germline-derived CDR1 and CDR2 are KGHSH and LQKENI.

This clone was detected only a few times. The genes are TRBV4-1 and TRBJ2-4; TRBD2 might be the D (5 bases). V dropped 1 base and J dropped 1 base, with 11 bases sitting between them. This CDR3 comprises 16 residues. Per germline, CDR1 MGHRA and CDR2 YSYEKL. CDR3 loop: CASSQGEYSAKNIQYF. The CDR3, as DNA: TGCGCCAGCAGCCAAGGGGAGTATTCCGCCAAAAACATTCAGTACTTC.

V is TRBV4-1 and J is TRBJ1-6, with TRBD1 matching 8 bases. V was pared by 0 bases and J by 9 bases, with 7 bases of the junction left unmatched. The CDR3 is 16 residues long. Germline loops: CDR1 MGHRA, CDR2 YSYEKL. CDR3 DNA sequence: TGCGCCAGCAGCCAAGAACCCGACAGGGGTGGTTCACCCCTCCACTTT. It encodes CASSQEPDRGGSPLHF.

V is TRBV5-5 and J is TRBJ1-5, with 7 bases identical to TRBD1. The germline CDR1 and CDR2 sequences are SGHKS and YYEKEE (reference sequence). This CDR3 contains 15 residues. J gave up 4 bases and V 4 bases, and 8 bases lay outside the gene matches. The CDR3 protein is CASSPQGNGNQPQHF. The CDR3 DNA reads TGTGCCAGCAGCCCACAGGGGAACGGGAATCAGCCCCAGCATTTT.

This clone was recorded a few times. The J gene is TRBJ1-5, the V gene TRBV7-9; 8 bases fit TRBD1. This CDR3 contains 15 residues. V lost 5 bases, J lost 0 bases, and 3 bases stayed unmatched. Germline CDR1 SEHNR, CDR2 FQNEAQ (reference sequence). The CDR3 nucleotides are TGTGCCAGCAGCAAGGGACAGGATAGCAATCAGCCCCAGCATTTT. As protein: CASSKGQDSNQPQHF.

The chain joins TRBV11-2 to TRBJ1-3; possibly TRBD1 for D (6 bases). Germline CDR1 is SGHAT and CDR2 is FQNNGV. There are 16 residues in the CDR3. Trimming removed 1 base from V and 2 bases from J, with 12 bases in between. The CDR3, as DNA: TGTGCCAGCAGCTTAGTGGGGGCCGGGCCTGGAAACACCATATATTTT. The encoded protein is CASSLVGAGPGNTIYF.

This sequence joins TRBV6-5 and TRBJ1-5, with no clear D. V lost 5 bases to trimming and J lost 2 bases, with 13 bases between them. The CDR3 sequence is 15 residues long. Germline CDR1 reads MNHEY; CDR2 reads SVGAGI. CDR3 region: CASSSTRIGNQPQHF. The CDR3, as DNA: TGTGCCAGCAGTAGCACGAGGATTGGCAATCAGCCCCAGCATTTT.

In its sample, this clone was seen a few times. The chain links TRBV5-1 to TRBJ1-3; D may be TRBD1 (5 bases). This CDR3 region has 16 residues. V lost 4 bases to trimming and J lost 0 bases, with 14 bases between them. Germline V gene sequence: CDR1 SGHRS, CDR2 YFSETQ. The CDR3 reads CASSAQTVTSGNTIYF. DNA for the CDR3: TGCGCCAGCAGCGCCCAGACAGTTACCTCTGGAAACACCATATATTTT.

The chain carries TRBV19 and TRBJ1-5, with a possible D match to TRBD1 (5 bases). Germline assignment: CDR1 LNHDA and CDR2 SQIVND (reference sequence). The ends were cut back, 6 bases at V and 3 bases at J, with 21 bases in the middle. The CDR3 is 17 amino acids. In DNA, the CDR3 is TGTGCCAGTAGCCAGACCCATTGGGGCTCGTACAATCAGCCCCAGCATTTT. It translates to CASSQTHWGSYNQPQHF.

The chain couples TRBV4-2 to TRBJ2-3; D might be TRBD1 (8 bases). The V gene's germline CDR1 is LGHNA and CDR2 YNFKEQ. Trimming removed 2 bases at V and 2 bases at J, with 14 bases between. The CDR3 spans 16 residues. CDR3 nucleotides: TGTGCCAGCAGCCAACGAACAGGGGGGGTCACAGATACGCAGTATTTT. It translates to CASSQRTGGVTDTQYF.

This clone was detected only a few times. This chain links TRBV11-2 with TRBJ1-3; 8 bases are a match to TRBD1. This CDR3 comprises 18 residues. The germline V gene encodes CDR1 SGHAT and CDR2 FQNNGV. Unmatched junction bases numbered 12, after V lost 4 bases and J lost 1 base. In nucleotides, the CDR3 is TGTGCCAGCAGCTCCCGGGACAGGAGTTTTCCTTCTGGAAACACCATATATTTT. It yields the protein CASSSRDRSFPSGNTIYF.

The genes are TRBV6-1 and TRBJ1-2, with no clear D. V dropped 10 bases and J dropped 1 base, with 13 bases sitting between them. From germline, CDR1 is MNHNS and CDR2 SASEGT. The CDR3 totals 13 residues. The CDR3 DNA is TGTGCCATTACGGCCGGGATTAACTATGGCTACACCTTC. It yields the protein CAITAGINYGYTF.

This clone was detected a few times. This sequence joins TRBV9 and TRBJ1-1, with TRBD1 identical over 7 bases. The V gene's germline CDR1 is SGDLS and CDR2 YYNGEE. J gave up 4 bases and V 0 bases, and 12 bases lay outside the gene matches. The CDR3 is 17 amino acids. CDR3 nucleotide sequence: TGTGCCAGCAGCGTAGGTAGGGGGCAAGGAGGAACCACTGAAGCTTTCTTT. It is translated as CASSVGRGQGGTTEAFF.

The rearrangement links TRBV4-3 to TRBJ1-1; perhaps TRBD1 as D (6 bases). The CDR3 covers 15 residues. The V gene lost 5 bases and the J gene lost 1 base, with 14 bases spanning the gap. The germline V gene has CDR1 LGHNA and CDR2 YSLEER. CDR3 loop: CASSSGHAGNTEAFF. The DNA for the CDR3 is TGCGCCAGCAGCTCGGGACACGCCGGGAACACTGAAGCTTTCTTT.

The rearrangement links TRBV10-3 to TRBJ1-2, with D possibly matching TRBD1 (5 bases). The CDR3 extends over 14 amino acids. V shed 2 bases and J shed 2 bases, with 9 bases lying between them. The germline V gene has CDR1 ENHRY and CDR2 SYGVKD. The CDR3 spells CAISENQGNYGYTF. The CDR3, as DNA: TGTGCCATCAGTGAGAACCAGGGAAACTATGGCTACACCTTC.

V is TRBV7-9 and J is TRBJ1-2; 9 nucleotides match TRBD1. CDR1 is SEHNR, CDR2 FQNEAQ, per germline (reference sequence). V lost 3 bases and J lost 4; bases outside the gene matches: 12. This CDR3 comprises 17 residues. CDR3 sequence reads: CASSLNTGTGPLYGYTF. CDR3 bases: TGTGCCAGCAGCTTGAACACCGGGACAGGGCCTCTCTATGGCTACACCTTC.

The chain has TRBV7-7 and TRBJ2-2, with 8 nucleotides matching TRBD1. With 3 bases clipped from V and 5 bases from J, the junction kept 5 bases outside the gene matches. Germline assignment: CDR1 SSHAT and CDR2 FNYEAQ (reference sequence). CDR3 length: 15 residues. CDR3 sequence reads: CASSLGRGQTGELFF. CDR3 DNA: TGTGCCAGCAGCTTGGGCAGGGGGCAGACCGGGGAGCTGTTTTTT.

The CDR3 nucleotides are TGTGCCAGCAGTGCGGGACAGGGGCAAAACGATGGCTACACCTTC. Amino acids: CASSAGQGQNDGYTF. The V and J genes are TRBV6-1 and TRBJ1-2; 10 bases align to TRBD1. CDR1 is MNHNS and CDR2 is SASEGT in the germline V gene. The V and J ends lost 4 bases and 6 bases, in that order; junction bases with no gene match: 8. The CDR3 length is 15 residues.

The CDR3 protein is CASSPTGGFGYEQYF. The CDR3 coding sequence is TGCGCCAGCAGCCCGACAGGGGGCTTTGGGTACGAGCAGTACTTC. The chain combines TRBV4-1 with TRBJ2-7, with TRBD1 identical over 10 bases. V was clipped by 4 bases and J by 4 bases; unmatched bases: 7. Germline V lookup: CDR1 MGHRA, CDR2 YSYEKL. CDR3 length equals 15 residues.

This clone was counted between two and nine times. The chain uses TRBV10-3 and TRBJ1-5, with D possibly matching TRBD1 (5 bases). There are 15 residues in the CDR3. Between the trimmed V and J ends, which lost 3 bases and 5 bases, there was a span of 14 bases. CDR1 is ENHRY, CDR2 SYGVKD, per germline. The CDR3 DNA follows: TGTGCCATCAGTGACGGGGGGGTTCGGTATCAGCCCCAGCATTTT. This sequence encodes CAISDGGVRYQPQHF.

The V call is TRBV7-8, the J call TRBJ1-1; D remains unclear. The V end was cut by 8 bases, the J end by 1 base, with 14 bases between. Germline CDR1 and CDR2: SGHVS and FQNEAQ. This CDR3 has 14 amino acids. The CDR3 spells CASEEWQPNTEAFF. The CDR3 DNA reads TGTGCCAGCGAGGAATGGCAGCCGAACACTGAAGCTTTCTTT.